These 7 T cell receptor beta chains originate from one sample sequenced in a study of T cell responses to AZD1222 COVID-19 vaccine. Measured with immunoSEQ multiplex PCR; TCRdb has only the in-frame clones, and not every one. The table shows about 140,000 clones, with about 86% occurring only once. This specimen consisted of peripheral blood, obtained 28 days after the second AZD1222 dose. The receptors here all came from an adult who received the AZD1222 COVID-19 vaccine.

The rearrangement links TRBV6-4 to TRBJ1-2, with 10 bases that match TRBD1. CDR1 and CDR2 (germline): MRHNA, SNTAGT. CDR3 length: 16 residues. Unmatched junction bases numbered 11, after V lost 4 bases and J lost 6 bases. Here the CDR3 reads CASSALPGQGTDGYTF. The CDR3 DNA sequence: TGTGCCAGCAGTGCCCTACCGGGACAGGGGACGGATGGCTACACCTTC.

The chain is built from TRBV15 and TRBJ2-1; 8 bases agree with TRBD2. The CDR3 contains 16 residues. Germline V gene data show CDR1 as LNHNV and CDR2 as YYDKDF (reference sequence). V shed 2 bases, J shed 0 bases, and the junction held 3 bases outside the gene matches. Written as DNA, the CDR3 is TGTGCCACCAGCAGAACCGGGACTAGCTCCTACAATGAGCAGTTCTTC. This gives the protein CATSRTGTSSYNEQFF.

The V gene is TRBV5-1, the J gene TRBJ2-3, with D perhaps given as TRBD1 or TRBD2 (5 bases each). Trimming took 0 bases from V and 0 from J, leaving 8 bases between them. Germline values: CDR1 SGHRS, CDR2 YFSETQ. The CDR3 has 15 amino acids. CDR3 amino acids: CASSLAGPSTDTQYF. The CDR3 bases are TGCGCCAGCAGCTTGGCGGGGCCTAGCACAGATACGCAGTATTTT.

V usage is TRBV6-1 and J usage is TRBJ1-1; weak D call: TRBD1 (5 bases). The germline V gene has CDR1 MNHNS and CDR2 SASEGT. The CDR3 runs to 14 residues. Trimming left V 2 bases short and J 0 bases short, with 7 bases between. CDR3 protein: CASSEPGMNTEAFF. CDR3 sequence (DNA): TGTGCCAGCAGTGAACCAGGGATGAACACTGAAGCTTTCTTT.

This clone was seen more than once but under ten times. CDR3 bases: TGTGCCAGTAGTATAGCGCCGTGGACAGGGGGTGGCGGCTACACCTTC. Translated, it gives CASSIAPWTGGGGYTF. The V gene is TRBV19, the J gene TRBJ1-2; 10 bases fit TRBD1. The CDR3 spans 16 residues. Germline V gives CDR1 LNHDA, CDR2 SQIVND (reference sequence). V was pared by 1 base and J by 8 bases, with 10 bases of the junction left unmatched. The whole variable domain, filled in from reference TRBV19 and TRBJ1-2, reads DGGITQSPKYLFRKEGQNVTLSCEQNLNHDAMYWYRQDPGQGLRLIYYSQIVNDFQKGDIAEGYSVSREKKESFPLTVTSAQKNPTAFYLCASSIAPWTGGGGYTFGSGTRLTVV.

This rearrangement joins TRBV5-1 to TRBJ2-3; a possible D gene is TRBD1 (6 bases). Germline loops: CDR1 SGHRS, CDR2 YFSETQ. The CDR3 runs 16 residues. V was clipped by 0 bases and J by 6 bases, with 17 bases between them. The CDR3 reads CASSLATGMFGDTQYF. The CDR3, as DNA: TGCGCCAGCAGCTTGGCCACAGGGATGTTTGGGGATACGCAGTATTTT.

V and J are TRBV4-1 and TRBJ2-1; 8 positions agree with TRBD2. V was clipped by 1 base and J by 4 bases; unmatched bases: 3. Germline-derived CDR1 and CDR2 are MGHRA and YSYEKL. The length of the CDR3 is 15 residues. CDR3 sequence (DNA): TGCGCCAGCAGCCAAGCACTAGCGGTTTACAATGAGCAGTTCTTC. Its translation: CASSQALAVYNEQFF.